This T cell receptor (beta chain) was sequenced during a study of glioma-infiltrating T cells. Amplification of TCR alpha and beta CDR3 regions from RNA used iRepertoire nested multiplex PCR. TCRdb independently ran MiXCR on the multiplex PCR reads; one entry per CDR3 protein. The repertoire has more than 110,000 distinct CDR3 sequences, about 39% of them found once; the top ten carry about 18%. This CDR3 is 14 amino acids long. The germline V and J ends were trimmed by 5 bases and 1 base, with 9 bases remaining between them. Germline V CDR1 and CDR2: SGHTA, FQGNSA. This clonotype was seen at least ten times.

This sequence originates from a human donor with low-grade glioma or glioblastoma, undergoing nonglioma brain surgery, or in good health (not recorded which). This chain connects TRBV7-2 to TRBJ1-5; the D gene is possibly TRBD1 (5 bases). Sequenced: glioma tissue, nonneoplastic brain tissue, or PBMCs (not recorded which). CDR3 loop: CASSVRDSNQPQHF. CDR3 bases: TGTGCCAGCAGCGTAAGGGACAGCAATCAGCCCCAGCATTTT.